The sequence of this T cell receptor (beta chain) was determined in a study of cytomegalovirus exposure and HLA in healthy donors. Germline CDR1 and CDR2: SNHLY and FYNNEI. This CDR3 contains 15 residues. V shed 5 bases, J shed 2 bases, and the junction held 8 bases outside the gene matches. The PCR had 60 Vbeta and 13 Jbeta primers. Assay used: immunoSEQ multiplex PCR; TCRdb lists only in-frame clones, some missing. Seen here are more than 90,000 clones, almost 70% observed once, and the top ten hold 8.5% to 9.5%. This clone was counted only a few times. Its cognate antigen is unknown. Study findings and constraints: The study had only CMV serostatus as immune exposure information. When the data were analyzed later, several of the most significant clusters appeared to be linked to common viral pathogens.

Input material: PBMCs. This sequence originates from a man aged 25 to 40 in good health and CMV-seropositive. The rearrangement links TRBV2 to TRBJ1-1; 7 nucleotides agree with TRBD1. CDR3 coding DNA: TGTGCCAGCAGTTGGACAGGTCTGTCAAACACTGAAGCTTTCTTT. Protein: CASSWTGLSNTEAFF.